The TCR beta chain described here comes from a study of cytotoxic CD8 clonotypes in ibrutinib-treated CLL. In the study overall: Following a median around 13 months of treatment, with a range of 6 to 36, response samples were taken.

The CDR3 has 16 amino acids. V was cut by 5 bases and J by 2 bases, with 19 bases left in between. Germline V gene data show CDR1 as MNHEY and CDR2 as SMNVEV (reference sequence). Libraries were prepared by immunoSEQ multiplex PCR; TCRdb keeps only in-frame clonotypes and omits some of them. Of tens of thousands of clones listed, roughly three quarters are singletons. This specimen consisted of PBMCs, obtained at disease progression, from a patient treated with ibrutinib. V is TRBV27 and J is TRBJ2-7, with D possibly matching TRBD1 (6 bases). This sequence was found in a human donor with chronic lymphocytic leukemia. The CDR3 loop reads CASSPTQGMKAYEQYF. In DNA, the CDR3 is TGTGCCAGCAGTCCGACTCAGGGGATGAAGGCCTACGAGCAGTACTTC.